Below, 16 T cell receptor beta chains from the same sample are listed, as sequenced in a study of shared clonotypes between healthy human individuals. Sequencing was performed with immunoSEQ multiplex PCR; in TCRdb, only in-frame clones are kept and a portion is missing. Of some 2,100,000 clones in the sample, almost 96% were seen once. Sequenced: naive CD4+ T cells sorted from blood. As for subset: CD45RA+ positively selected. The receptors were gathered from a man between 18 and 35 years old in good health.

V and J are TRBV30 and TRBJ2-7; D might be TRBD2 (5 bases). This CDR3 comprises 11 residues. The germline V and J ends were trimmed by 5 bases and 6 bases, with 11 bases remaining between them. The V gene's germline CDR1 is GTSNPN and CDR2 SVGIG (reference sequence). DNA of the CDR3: TGTGCCTGGGAGTTACGGGGCGAGCAGTACTTC. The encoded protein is CAWELRGEQYF.

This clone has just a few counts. The CDR3, as DNA: TGTGCCAGTGGGGACAGGGGTAATTCACCCCTCCACTTT. Protein sequence: CASGDRGNSPLHF. V usage is TRBV2 and J usage is TRBJ1-6, with 10 positions matching TRBD1. CDR1 and CDR2 from the germline V gene are SNHLY and FYNNEI. The CDR3 has 13 amino acids. Trimming at V came to 9 bases and at J to 6 bases, leaving 2 bases not matched to a gene.

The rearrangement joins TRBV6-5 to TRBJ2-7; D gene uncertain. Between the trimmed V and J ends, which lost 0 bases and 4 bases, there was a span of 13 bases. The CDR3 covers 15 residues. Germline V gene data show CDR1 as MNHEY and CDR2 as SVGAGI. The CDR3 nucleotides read TGTGCCAGCAGTTACTCGTCTGTAAGTGGTTACGAGCAGTACTTC. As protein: CASSYSSVSGYEQYF.

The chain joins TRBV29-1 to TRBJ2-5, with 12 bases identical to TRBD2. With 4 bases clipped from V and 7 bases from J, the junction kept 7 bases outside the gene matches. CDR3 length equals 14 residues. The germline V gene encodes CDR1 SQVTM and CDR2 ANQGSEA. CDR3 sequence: CSVGKTSGSTTQYF. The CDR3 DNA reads TGCAGCGTTGGAAAGACTAGCGGGAGTACGACCCAGTACTTC.

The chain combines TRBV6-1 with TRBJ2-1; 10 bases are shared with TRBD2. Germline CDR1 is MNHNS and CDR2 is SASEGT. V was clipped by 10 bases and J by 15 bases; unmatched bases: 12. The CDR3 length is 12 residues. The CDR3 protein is CAIQLAGTRTFF. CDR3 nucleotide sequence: TGTGCCATCCAACTAGCGGGGACTAGGACGTTCTTC.

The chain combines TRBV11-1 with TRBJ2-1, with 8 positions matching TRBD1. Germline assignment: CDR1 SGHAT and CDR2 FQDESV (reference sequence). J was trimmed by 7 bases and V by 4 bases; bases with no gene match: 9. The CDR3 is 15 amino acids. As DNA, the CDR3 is TGTGCCAGCAGCTCGGGGCAGGGGGCTAAGAATGAGCAGTTCTTC. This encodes CASSSGQGAKNEQFF.

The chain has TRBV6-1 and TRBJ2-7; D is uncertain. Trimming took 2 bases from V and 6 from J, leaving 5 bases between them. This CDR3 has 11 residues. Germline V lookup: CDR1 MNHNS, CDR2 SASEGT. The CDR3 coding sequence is TGTGCCAGCAGTGAATTGCTCGAGCAGTACTTC. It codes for CASSELLEQYF.

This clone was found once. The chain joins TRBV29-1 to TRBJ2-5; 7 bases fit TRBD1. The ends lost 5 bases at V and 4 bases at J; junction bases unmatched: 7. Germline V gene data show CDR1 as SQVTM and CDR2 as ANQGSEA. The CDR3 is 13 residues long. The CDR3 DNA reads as TGCAGCGTTCGGGACAGCGTTCGAGAGACCCAGTACTTC. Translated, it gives CSVRDSVRETQYF.

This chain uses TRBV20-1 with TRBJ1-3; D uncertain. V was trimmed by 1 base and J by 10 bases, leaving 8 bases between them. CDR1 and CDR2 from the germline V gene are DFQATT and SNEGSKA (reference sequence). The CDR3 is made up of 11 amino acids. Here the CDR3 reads CSARGSGTIYF. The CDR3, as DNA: TGCAGTGCTAGAGGCAGTGGGACCATATATTTT.

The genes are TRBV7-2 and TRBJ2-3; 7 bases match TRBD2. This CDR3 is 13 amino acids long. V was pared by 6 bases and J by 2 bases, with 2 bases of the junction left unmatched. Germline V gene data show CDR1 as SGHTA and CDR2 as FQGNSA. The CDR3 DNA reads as TGTGCCAGCAGACGGGACTACACAGATACGCAGTATTTT. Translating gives CASRRDYTDTQYF.

The CDR3 DNA is TGTGCCAGCACCGACGGTCTTAACATTCAGTACTTC. This encodes CASTDGLNIQYF. The gene calls are TRBV2 and TRBJ2-4; no reliable D call. The CDR3 length is 12 residues. V lost 7 bases and J lost 7, with 11 bases in between. Per germline, CDR1 SNHLY and CDR2 FYNNEI.

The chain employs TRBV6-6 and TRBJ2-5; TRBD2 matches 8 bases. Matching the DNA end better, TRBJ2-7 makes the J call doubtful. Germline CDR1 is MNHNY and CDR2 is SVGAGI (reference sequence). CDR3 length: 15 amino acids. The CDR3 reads CASTSGTRSPYEQYF. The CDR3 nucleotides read TGTGCCAGCACGTCCGGGACTAGATCGCCCTACGAGCAGTACTTC.

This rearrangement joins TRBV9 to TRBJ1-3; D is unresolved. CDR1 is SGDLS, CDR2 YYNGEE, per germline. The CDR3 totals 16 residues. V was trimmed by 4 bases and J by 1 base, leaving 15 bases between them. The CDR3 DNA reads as TGTGCCAGCAGCCCCCTCTCCCTTCCTTCTGGAAACACCATATATTTT. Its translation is CASSPLSLPSGNTIYF.

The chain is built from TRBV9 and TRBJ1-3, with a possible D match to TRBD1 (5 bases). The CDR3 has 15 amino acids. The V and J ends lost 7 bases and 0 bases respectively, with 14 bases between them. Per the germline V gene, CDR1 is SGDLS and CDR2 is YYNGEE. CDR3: CASGTGTYSGNTIYF. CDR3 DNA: TGTGCCAGCGGTACGGGGACCTACTCTGGAAACACCATATATTTT.

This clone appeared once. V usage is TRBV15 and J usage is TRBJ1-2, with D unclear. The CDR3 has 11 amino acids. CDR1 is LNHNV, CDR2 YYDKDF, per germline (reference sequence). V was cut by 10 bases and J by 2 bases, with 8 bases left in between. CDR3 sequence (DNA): TGTGCCATACAGCCCAACTATGGCTACACCTTC. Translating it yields CAIQPNYGYTF.

CDR3 DNA sequence: TGTGCCAGCAGCGTAGGAGGGACAGTTGGAAACACCATATATTTT. Its translation is CASSVGGTVGNTIYF. The chain joins TRBV9 to TRBJ1-3; TRBD1 agrees at 7 bases. The CDR3 is 15 amino acids. The trim removed 0 bases at V and 3 bases at J, leaving 3 bases unmatched. CDR1 and CDR2 (germline): SGDLS, YYNGEE. Complete variable domain (other parts from reference TRBV9 and TRBJ1-3): DSGVTQTPKHLITATGQRVTLRCSPRSGDLSVYWYQQSLDQGLQFLIQYYNGEERAKGNILERFSAQQFPDLHSELNLSSLELGDSALYFCASSVGGTVGNTIYFGEGSWLTVV.